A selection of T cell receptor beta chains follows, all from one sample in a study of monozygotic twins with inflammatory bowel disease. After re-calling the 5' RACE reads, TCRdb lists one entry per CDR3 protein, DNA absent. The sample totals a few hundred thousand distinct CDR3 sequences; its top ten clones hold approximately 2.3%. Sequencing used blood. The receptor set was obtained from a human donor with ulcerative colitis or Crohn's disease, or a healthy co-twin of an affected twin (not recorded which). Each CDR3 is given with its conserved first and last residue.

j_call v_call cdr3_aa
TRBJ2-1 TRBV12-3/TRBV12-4 CASSFRTSANNEQFF
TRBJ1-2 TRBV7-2 CASSLVTGNGYTF
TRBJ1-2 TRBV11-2 CASSLQGLDYGYTF
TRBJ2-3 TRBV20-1 CSARGSLTGTSSPMDTQYF
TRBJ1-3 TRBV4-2 CASSQESFRGQERNTIYF
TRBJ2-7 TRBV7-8 CASSLALGLAGGNYEQYF
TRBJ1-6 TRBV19 CASSMVQDNSPLHF
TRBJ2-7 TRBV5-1 CASSSWTDLREQYF
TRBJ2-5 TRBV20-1 CSANPWTGWGETQYF
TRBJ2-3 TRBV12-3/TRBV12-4 CASGGLPPTDTQYF
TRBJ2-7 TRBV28 CASRGQGTYEQYF
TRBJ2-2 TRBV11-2 CASSHRTSGAGELFF
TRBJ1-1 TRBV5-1 CASSWGQGGTEAFF
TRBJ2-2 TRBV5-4 CASSLAQGVNTGELFF
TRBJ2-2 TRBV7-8 CASGQRRREGPSWTGELFF
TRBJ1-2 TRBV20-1 CSARKVGGLDYGYTF
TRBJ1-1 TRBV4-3 CASSPSAGGETEAFF
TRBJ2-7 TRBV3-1 CASSQGTSTLEQYF
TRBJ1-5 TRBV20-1 CSARAPGQANQPQHF
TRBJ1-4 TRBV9 CASSVGQTNEKLFF
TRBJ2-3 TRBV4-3 CASRAGAISSTDTQYF
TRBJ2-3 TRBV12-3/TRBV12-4 CASSWDRGPDTQYF
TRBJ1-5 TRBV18 CASSPGQGGLPPQHF
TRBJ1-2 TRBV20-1 CSASIPTVYYGYTF
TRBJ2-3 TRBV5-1 CASSLVRGDGTDTQYF
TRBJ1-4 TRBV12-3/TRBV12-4 CASSPGTTEKLFF
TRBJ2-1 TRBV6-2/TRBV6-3 CASSYSHETGLNEQFF
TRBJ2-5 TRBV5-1 CASTPGHQETQYF
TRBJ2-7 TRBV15 CAASRDPTAGEQYF
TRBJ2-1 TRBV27 CASSSLAVYNEQFF
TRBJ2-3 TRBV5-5 CASSLRRTDTQYF
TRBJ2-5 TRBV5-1 CASSHGGRREETQYF
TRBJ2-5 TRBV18 CASSPPIATGRVETQYF
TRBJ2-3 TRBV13 CASSAERADTQYF
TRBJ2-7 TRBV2 CASRGDTRNEQYF
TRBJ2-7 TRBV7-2 CASSPWTNPYEQYF
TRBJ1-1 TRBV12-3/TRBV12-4 CASSLGTLGGTEAFF
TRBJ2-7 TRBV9 CASSVGSQGPDSYEQYF
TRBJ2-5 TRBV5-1 CASSQIRQETQYF
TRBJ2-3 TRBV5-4 CASSFISGEDTQYF